The T cell receptor (beta chain) under discussion was sequenced for a study of beta chain features in type 1 diabetes. Background on the study: Across the samples, over 85 million sorted cells were examined in total. Study observations and caveats: Healthy donors had naive, central memory and Treg TCRB repertoires that appeared less similar than those seen among patients. Type 1 diabetes patients had TCRB CDR3s that were shorter (moderately but significantly so) in all four CD4+ subsets.

Every bit of the isolated RNA underwent reverse transcription, so sequencing read expressed TCRB transcripts. Only in-frame clones appear in the TCRdb table, and some are missing; sequencing was by immunoSEQ multiplex PCR. The table lists some 640,000 clones, 11% to 15% of them singletons, with 0.035% to 0.045% in the top ten. A few counts support this clone. Its antigen is not known. Heparinised blood was drawn once per donor, averaging approximately 100 mL. Based on CD45RO/CCR7/CD25/CD127/CD95/CD27, CD4+ regulatory, stem cell-like memory, naive and central memory cells were sorted. This CDR3 is 15 amino acids long. The V gene lost 8 bases and the J gene lost 0 bases, with 16 bases spanning the gap. Germline V gene data show CDR1 as SGHRS and CDR2 as YFSETQ.

The V gene is TRBV5-1, the J gene TRBJ2-3; no clear D gene. Sequenced input: naive CD4+ T cells from blood. The clonotype originates from a man between 18 and 35 years old with type 1 diabetes. In nucleotides, the CDR3 is TGCGCCAGTTCAGCAATGGGTCGTAGCACAGATACGCAGTATTTT. Translating gives CASSAMGRSTDTQYF.